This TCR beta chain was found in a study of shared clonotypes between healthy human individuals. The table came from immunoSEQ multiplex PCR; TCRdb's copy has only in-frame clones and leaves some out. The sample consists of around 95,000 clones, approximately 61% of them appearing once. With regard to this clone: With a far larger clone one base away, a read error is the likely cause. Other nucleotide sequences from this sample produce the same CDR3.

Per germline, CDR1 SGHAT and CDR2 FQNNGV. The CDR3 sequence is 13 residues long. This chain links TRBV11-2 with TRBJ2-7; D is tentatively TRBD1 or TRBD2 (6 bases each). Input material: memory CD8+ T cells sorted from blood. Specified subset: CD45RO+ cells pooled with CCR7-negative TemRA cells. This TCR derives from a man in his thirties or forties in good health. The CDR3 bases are TGTGCCAGCAGCCCCGGGGGCCCCTACGAGCAGTACTTT. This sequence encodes CASSPGGPYEQYF.